One sample yielded the 7 T cell receptor beta chains listed below, sequenced in a study of cytomegalovirus exposure and HLA in healthy donors. The PCR contained 60 Vbeta and 13 Jbeta primers. Assay: immunoSEQ multiplex PCR; the TCRdb copy retains only in-frame clones and omits some. Seen here are about 64,000 clones, 60% to 80% observed once, and the top ten hold roughly 5%. Sequencing input: PBMCs. The source of these receptors is a male donor in good health and CMV-seropositive.

The chain has TRBV7-2 and TRBJ1-3; D unclear. Trimming removed 0 bases at V and 0 bases at J, with 12 bases between. Germline CDR1 SGHTA, CDR2 FQGNSA. The CDR3 runs 17 residues. The CDR3 DNA sequence: TGTGCCAGCAGCTTAGCCGCTCCCGCCTACTCTGGAAACACCATATATTTT. Translation: CASSLAAPAYSGNTIYF.

This chain links TRBV5-1 with TRBJ2-3; TRBD2 matches 16 bases. J gave up 2 bases and V 4 bases, and 7 bases lay outside the gene matches. Germline CDR1 SGHRS, CDR2 YFSETQ. The CDR3 runs 18 residues. CDR3: CASSPGLAGGPDTDTQYF. The CDR3 DNA follows: TGCGCCAGCAGCCCGGGACTAGCGGGGGGGCCTGACACAGATACGCAGTATTTT. Together with reference TRBV5-1 and TRBJ2-3, the CDR3 gives the full variable domain: KAGVTQTPRYLIKTRGQQVTLSCSPISGHRSVSWYQQTPGQGLQFLFEYFSETQRNKGNFPGRFSGRQFSNSRSEMNVSTLELGDSALYLCASSPGLAGGPDTDTQYFGPGTRLTVL.

The chain has TRBV19 and TRBJ1-2; TRBD1 aligns across 11 bases. This CDR3 is 14 amino acids long. The V gene end was trimmed by 7 bases and the J gene end by 6 bases; junction bases not matched to a gene: 7. From germline, CDR1 is LNHDA and CDR2 SQIVND (reference sequence). The CDR3 loop is CASNIPGQGDGYTF. CDR3 DNA sequence: TGTGCCAGTAACATACCGGGACAGGGGGATGGCTACACCTTC.

The chain combines TRBV10-3 with TRBJ1-1; D unclear. Trimming took off 6 bases at V and 5 bases at J, with 16 bases between the two ends. CDR3 length equals 14 residues. Germline V gives CDR1 ENHRY, CDR2 SYGVKD. CDR3 amino acids: CAIRAGRGVTEAFF. The CDR3 nucleotides read TGTGCCATCAGAGCTGGACGCGGGGTAACTGAAGCTTTCTTT.

This sequence joins TRBV7-9 and TRBJ2-7, with 9 bases matching TRBD1. Looked up from germline, CDR1 is SEHNR and CDR2 is FQNEAQ (reference sequence). V was clipped by 4 bases and J by 2 bases; unmatched bases: 6. The CDR3 is 15 residues long. CDR3 protein: CASSWDRDRAYEQYF. The CDR3 nucleotides read TGTGCCAGCAGCTGGGATCGGGACAGGGCCTACGAGCAGTACTTC.

This chain uses TRBV2 with TRBJ1-5; D is uncertain. The length of the CDR3 is 13 residues. Germline V gives CDR1 SNHLY, CDR2 FYNNEI. Deletions cut 1 base from V and 6 bases from J, with 7 bases between. CDR3 sequence: CASSEEGGQPQHF. The CDR3 DNA sequence: TGTGCCAGCAGTGAAGAGGGAGGTCAGCCCCAGCATTTT.

V and J are TRBV5-1 and TRBJ2-7; TRBD1 matches at 8 bases. The V and J ends lost 4 bases and 2 bases, in that order; junction bases with no gene match: 8. The CDR3 loop spans 15 amino acids. The germline V gene has CDR1 SGHRS and CDR2 YFSETQ. The DNA for the CDR3 is TGCGCCAGCAGCCCGCGACAGGGGACACCCTACGAGCAGTACTTC. Translating it yields CASSPRQGTPYEQYF.